The present TCR beta chain was sequenced within a study of blood T cell repertoires in COVID-19. The CDR3 length is 12 residues. Germline V lookup: CDR1 SNHLY, CDR2 FYNNEI. The ends were cut back, 6 bases at V and 7 bases at J, with 10 bases in the middle. Method: immunoSEQ multiplex PCR; TCRdb's copy keeps in-frame clones and lacks some. The sample lists 200,000 to 300,000 clones, 70% to 90% occurring once. This receptor was taken from a woman aged 60 to 75 with COVID-19, enrolled during active disease. The chain uses TRBV2 and TRBJ2-1, with a tentative D call TRBD1 (6 bases). Input material: peripheral blood. The CDR3 nucleotides read TGTGCCAGCAGGAAAGGGGGAAATGAGCAGTTCTTC. This gives the protein CASRKGGNEQFF.